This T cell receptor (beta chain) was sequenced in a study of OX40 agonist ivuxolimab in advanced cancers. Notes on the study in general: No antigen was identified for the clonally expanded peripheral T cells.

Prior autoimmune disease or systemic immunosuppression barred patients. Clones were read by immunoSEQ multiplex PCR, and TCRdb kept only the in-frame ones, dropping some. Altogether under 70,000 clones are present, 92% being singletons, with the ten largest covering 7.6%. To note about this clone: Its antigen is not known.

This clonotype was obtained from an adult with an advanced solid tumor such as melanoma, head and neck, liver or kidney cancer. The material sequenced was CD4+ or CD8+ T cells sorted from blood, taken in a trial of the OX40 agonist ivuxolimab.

This CDR3 reads CASSPWTGPINTEAFF. The CDR3 nucleotides are TGTGCCAGCAGCCCGTGGACAGGGCCCATTAACACTGAAGCTTTCTTT. The V and J genes are TRBV9 and TRBJ1-1, with 8 bases matching TRBD1. In germline, CDR1 is SGDLS, CDR2 YYNGEE. The CDR3 spans 16 residues. V was clipped by 4 bases and J by 2 bases; unmatched bases: 10.